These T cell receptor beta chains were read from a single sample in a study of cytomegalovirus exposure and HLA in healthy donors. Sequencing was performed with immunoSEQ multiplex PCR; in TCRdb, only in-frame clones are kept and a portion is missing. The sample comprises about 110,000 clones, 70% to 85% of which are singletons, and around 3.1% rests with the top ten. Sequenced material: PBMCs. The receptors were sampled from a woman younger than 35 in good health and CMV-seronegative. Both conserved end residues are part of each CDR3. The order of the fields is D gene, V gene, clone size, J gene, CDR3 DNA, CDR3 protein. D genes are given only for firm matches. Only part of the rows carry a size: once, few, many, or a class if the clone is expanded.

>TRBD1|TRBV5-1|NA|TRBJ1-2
TGCGCCAGCAGCCCCGTGGACAGGTTGTATGGCTACACCTTC
CASSPVDRLYGYTF
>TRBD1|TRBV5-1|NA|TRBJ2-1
TGCGCCAGCAGCAGTACAGGGGGATCCTACAATGAGCAGTTCTTC
CASSSTGGSYNEQFF
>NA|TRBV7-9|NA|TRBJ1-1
TGTGCCAGCAGCTTAAGGGGCCGGGTGAACACTGAAGCTTTCTTT
CASSLRGRVNTEAFF
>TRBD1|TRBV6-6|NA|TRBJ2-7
TGTGCCAGCAGTTACGCGGACAGGAACGAGCAGTACTTC
CASSYADRNEQYF
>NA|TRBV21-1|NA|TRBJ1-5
TGTGCCAGCAGCAAAGTCCGGACAGGGGGCCGCCATAGCAATCAGCCCCAGCATTTT
CASSKVRTGGRHSNQPQHF
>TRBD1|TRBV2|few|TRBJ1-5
TGTGCCAGCACCCTCGGACAGGGCGGCAATCAGCCCCAGCATTTT
CASTLGQGGNQPQHF
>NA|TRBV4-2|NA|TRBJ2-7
TGTGCCAGCAGCCAAGCCCGCGGGGTGTACGAGCAGTACTTC
CASSQARGVYEQYF
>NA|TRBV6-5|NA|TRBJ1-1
TGTGCCAGCAGTCGACAGGCAGGAAGTGAAGCTTTCTTT
CASSRQAGSEAFF
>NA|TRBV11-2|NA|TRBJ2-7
TGTGCCAGCAGCCCCCCCGGGGACGAGCAGTACTTC
CASSPPGDEQYF
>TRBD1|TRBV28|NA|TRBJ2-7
TGTGCCAGCAGTTCGACAATATTAGGACAGGGGAGGTACGAGCAGTACTTC
CASSSTILGQGRYEQYF
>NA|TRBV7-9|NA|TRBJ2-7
TGTGCCAGCGCAACAGGGCTTGGCGAGCAGTACTTC
CASATGLGEQYF
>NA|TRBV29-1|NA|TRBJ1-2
TGCAGCGTTGATCTCGCTCAGGGGTGGTTTAATGGCTACACCTTC
CSVDLAQGWFNGYTF
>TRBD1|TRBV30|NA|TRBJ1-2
TGTGCCTGGAGTCCCACAGGGGATGGCTACACCTTC
CAWSPTGDGYTF
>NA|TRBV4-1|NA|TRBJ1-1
TGCGCCAGCAGCCAACCCCCCGGGAACACTGAAGCTTTCTTT
CASSQPPGNTEAFF
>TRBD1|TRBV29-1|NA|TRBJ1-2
TGCAGCGTCCCCCAGACAGGGATGCTGGGCTACACCTTC
CSVPQTGMLGYTF
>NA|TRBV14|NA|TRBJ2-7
TGTGCCAGCAGCCAAGGGGGCAGAACCTACGAGCAGTACTTC
CASSQGGRTYEQYF
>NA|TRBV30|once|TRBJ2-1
TGTGCCTGGCAACGTGCGGGGCTTTACAATGAGCAGTTCTTC
CAWQRAGLYNEQFF
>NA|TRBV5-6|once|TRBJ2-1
TGTGCCAGCAGGTTCCCGGGGAACTCCTACAATGAGCAGTTCTTC
CASRFPGNSYNEQFF
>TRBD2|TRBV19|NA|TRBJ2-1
TGTGCCAGTAATTTAGCGGGGGATTTGTACAATGAGCAGTTCTTC
CASNLAGDLYNEQFF
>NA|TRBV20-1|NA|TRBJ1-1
TGCAGTGCTAGCCATTTACAGGGTGGTTTCTTT
CSASHLQGGFF
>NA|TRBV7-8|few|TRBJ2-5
TGTGCCAGCAGGGGACTGCCAAGAGAGACCCAGTACTTC
CASRGLPRETQYF
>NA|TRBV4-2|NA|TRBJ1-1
TGTGCCAGCAGCCAAGGATGGGGAGAGGACACTGAAGCTTTCTTT
CASSQGWGEDTEAFF
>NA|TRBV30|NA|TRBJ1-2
TGTGCCCACGCGGCCGGTTCTAACTATGGCTACACCTTC
CAHAAGSNYGYTF
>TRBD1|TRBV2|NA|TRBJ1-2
TGTGCCAGCGTCTCGACAGGGGAGGAAGGCTATGGCTACACCTTC
CASVSTGEEGYGYTF
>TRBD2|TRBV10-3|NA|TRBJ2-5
TGTGCCATTGGGGGGGTTGGAGAGACCCAGTACTTC
CAIGGVGETQYF
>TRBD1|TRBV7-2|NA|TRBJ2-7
TGTGCCAGCAGCTTGAGAACAGGGGTCCCTTTTGAGCAGTACTTC
CASSLRTGVPFEQYF
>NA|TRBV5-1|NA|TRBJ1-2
TGCGCCAGCAGCTTGGAACTACAACAGGGAATGAACTATGGCTACACCTTC
CASSLELQQGMNYGYTF
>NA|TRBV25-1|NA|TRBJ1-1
TGTGCCAGCAGTGATCCAGGGGATGAAGCTTTCTTT
CASSDPGDEAFF
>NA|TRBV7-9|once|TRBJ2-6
TGTGCCAGCAGCCCCCAGGGCTCTGGGGCCAACGTCCTGACTTTC
CASSPQGSGANVLTF
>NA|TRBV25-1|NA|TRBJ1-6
TGTGCCAGCAGTAAACAGGGTGGGGATTCACCCCTCCACTTT
CASSKQGGDSPLHF
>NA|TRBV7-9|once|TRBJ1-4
TGTGCCAGCAGCTTAATCAGCCTCGGGGAAAAACTGTTTTTT
CASSLISLGEKLFF
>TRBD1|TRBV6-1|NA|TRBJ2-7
TGTGCCAGCAGTGAGCTAAGACAGGGCCGCTACGAGCAGTACTTC
CASSELRQGRYEQYF
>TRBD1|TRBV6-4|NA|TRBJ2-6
TGTGCCAGCAGTGCGCAGGGGGCTGGGGCCAACGTCCTGACTTTC
CASSAQGAGANVLTF
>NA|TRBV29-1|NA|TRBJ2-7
TGCATGAGGTCCTACGAGCAGTACTTC
CMRSYEQYF
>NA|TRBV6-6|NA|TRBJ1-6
TGTGCCAGCAGTTATGTAACAGATAATTCACCCCTCCACTTT
CASSYVTDNSPLHF
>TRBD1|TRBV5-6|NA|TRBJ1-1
TGTGCCAGCAGCTTCAGGGGGGCGCGGGGCACTGAAGCTTTCTTT
CASSFRGARGTEAFF
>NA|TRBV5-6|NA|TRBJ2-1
TGTGCCAGCAGCCGCAAGGACTTCTTCACTTCCTACAATGAGCAGTTCTTC
CASSRKDFFTSYNEQFF
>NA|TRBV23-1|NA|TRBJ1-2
TGCGCCAGCAGTCCCCCGGGAGGCCGGCAGGGATGGCTACACACCTTC
CASSPPGGRQGWLHTF
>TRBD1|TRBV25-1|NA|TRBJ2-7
TGTGCCAGCACCCGGACAGGCACCTACGAGCAGTACTTC
CASTRTGTYEQYF
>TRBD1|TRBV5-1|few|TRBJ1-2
TGCGCCAGCAGCGGAGGACAGGGAAACTATGGCTACACCTTC
CASSGGQGNYGYTF